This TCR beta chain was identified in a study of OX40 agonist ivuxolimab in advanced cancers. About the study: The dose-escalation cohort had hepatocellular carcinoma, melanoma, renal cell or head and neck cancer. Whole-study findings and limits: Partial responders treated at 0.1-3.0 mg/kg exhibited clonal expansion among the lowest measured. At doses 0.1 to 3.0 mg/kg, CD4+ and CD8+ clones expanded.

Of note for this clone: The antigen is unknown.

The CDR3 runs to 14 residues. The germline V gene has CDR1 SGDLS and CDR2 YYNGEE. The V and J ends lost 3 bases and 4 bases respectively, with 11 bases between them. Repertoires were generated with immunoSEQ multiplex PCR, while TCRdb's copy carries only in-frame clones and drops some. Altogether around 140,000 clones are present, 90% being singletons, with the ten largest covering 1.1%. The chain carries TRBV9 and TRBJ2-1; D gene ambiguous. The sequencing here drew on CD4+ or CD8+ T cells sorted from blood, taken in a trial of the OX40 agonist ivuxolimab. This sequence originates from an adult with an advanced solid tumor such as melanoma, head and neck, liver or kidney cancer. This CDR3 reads CASSDQKNYNEQFF. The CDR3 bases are TGTGCCAGCAGCGACCAAAAAAATTACAATGAGCAGTTCTTC.